The rows below give T cell receptor beta chains drawn from one sample of a study of blood T cell repertoires in COVID-19. Only in-frame clones appear in the TCRdb table, and some are missing; sequencing was by immunoSEQ multiplex PCR. The table has about 350,000 clones, roughly nine tenths seen once; the top ten hold over 3.5%. The specimen was peripheral blood. All receptors derive from a woman aged 55-75 years with COVID-19, enrolled during active disease. Each CDR3 is given with its conserved first and last residue. The order of the fields is clone size, D gene, V gene, J gene, CDR3 protein, CDR3 DNA. D genes are given only for firm matches. A row's size may be missing; if present it is once, few, many or a size class.

NA,NA,TRBV30,TRBJ1-2,CAWSAAGSDYGYTF,TGTGCCTGGAGTGCGGCCGGGTCGGACTATGGCTACACCTTC
NA,NA,TRBV4-1,TRBJ2-2,CASSRAVGGELFF,TGCGCCAGCAGCCGTGCGGTTGGCGGGGAGCTGTTTTTT
NA,TRBD1,TRBV27,TRBJ2-1,CASSRPPQGAGYNEQFF,TGTGCCAGCAGTCGACCCCCGCAGGGGGCGGGTTACAATGAGCAGTTCTTC
NA,NA,TRBV4-2,TRBJ2-5,CASSQDVRGETQYF,TGTGCCAGCAGCCAAGATGTCCGCGGGGAGACCCAGTACTTC
few,TRBD1,TRBV19,TRBJ1-5,CASSIRGQGRNQPQHF,TGTGCCAGTAGTATAAGGGGACAGGGCCGTAATCAGCCCCAGCATTTT
NA,NA,TRBV27,TRBJ1-6,CASSLAQDNSPLHF,TGTGCCAGCAGTTTAGCACAGGATAATTCACCCCTCCACTTT
NA,TRBD1,TRBV5-4,TRBJ2-7,CASSLVDRVREQYF,TGTGCCAGCAGCTTGGTGGACAGGGTGAGGGAGCAGTACTTC
NA,TRBD1,TRBV27,TRBJ1-2,CASSPYRGGSYGYTF,TGTGCCAGCAGTCCATACAGGGGCGGTAGCTATGGCTACACCTTC
NA,NA,TRBV5-1,TRBJ2-1,CASSPPGNNEQFF,TGCGCCAGCAGCCCCCCCGGGAACAATGAGCAGTTCTTC
NA,NA,TRBV28,TRBJ1-6,CASKMGGSYNSPLHF,TGTGCCAGCAAAATGGGGGGATCCTATAATTCACCCCTCCACTTT
NA,NA,TRBV9,TRBJ1-5,CASSERGYSNQPQHF,TGTGCCAGCAGCGAACGGGGGTATAGCAATCAGCCCCAGCATTTT
NA,TRBD1,TRBV6-5,TRBJ1-6,CASSYAGGNSPLHF,TGTGCCAGCAGTTACGCAGGGGGCAATTCACCCCTCCACTTT
NA,NA,TRBV27,TRBJ1-5,CASSRTVQGNQPQHF,TGTGCCAGCAGCCGCACCGTACAGGGAAATCAGCCCCAGCATTTT
NA,NA,TRBV7-2,TRBJ2-4,CASSLGAGIPTF,TGTGCCAGCAGCCTAGGTGCCGGGATCCCAACCTTC
NA,TRBD2,TRBV30,TRBJ2-2,CAWTIGWLAGGLDTGELFF,TGTGCCTGGACCATCGGATGGCTAGCGGGGGGCCTTGACACCGGGGAGCTGTTTTTT
once,NA,TRBV5-6,TRBJ1-2,CASSLAGYGYTF,TGTGCCAGCAGCTTGGCCGGGTACGGCTACACCTTC
NA,TRBD1,TRBV18,TRBJ1-6,CASSPGTGGNSPLHF,TGTGCCAGCTCACCAGGGACAGGCGGGAATTCACCCCTCCACTTT
NA,TRBD1,TRBV30,TRBJ1-3,CAWSSVRTGGSGNTIYF,TGTGCCTGGAGTTCGGTTAGGACAGGGGGCTCTGGAAACACCATATATTTT
once,NA,TRBV5-1,TRBJ1-1,CASSPRARKSTEAFF,TGCGCCAGCAGCCCCCGAGCCCGTAAGTCCACTGAAGCTTTCTTT
NA,TRBD1,TRBV7-3,TRBJ1-6,CASRGTGDSPLHF,TGTGCCAGCAGAGGGACAGGGGATTCACCCCTCCACTTT
once,NA,TRBV27,TRBJ2-5,CASSRLEGETQYF,TGTGCCAGCAGTAGACTGGAGGGGGAGACCCAGTACTTC
once,NA,TRBV5-1,TRBJ2-6,CASSLLGQGANVLTF,TGCGCCAGCAGCCTCCTCGGACAGGGGGCCAACGTCCTGACTTTC
NA,NA,TRBV18,TRBJ2-3,CASSFGQVPTDTQYF,TGTGCCAGCTCATTCGGCCAGGTCCCCACAGATACGCAGTATTTT
NA,TRBD1,TRBV2,TRBJ1-5,CASSAATGGPNQPQHF,TGTGCCAGCAGTGCCGCGACAGGGGGCCCAAATCAGCCCCAGCATTTT
NA,TRBD1,TRBV7-9,TRBJ2-3,CASSSPGTGGTDTQYF,TGTGCCAGCAGCTCCCCCGGGACAGGGGGGACAGATACGCAGTATTTT
NA,NA,TRBV14,TRBJ1-4,CASSQASVWYEKLFF,TGTGCCAGCAGCCAAGCCAGCGTTTGGTATGAAAAACTGTTTTTT
NA,TRBD2,TRBV11-2,TRBJ2-5,CASSLYSGGAIETQYF,TGTGCCAGCAGCTTGTATAGCGGGGGGGCCATCGAGACCCAGTACTTC
NA,NA,TRBV19,TRBJ2-2,CASRSGDNTGELFF,TGTGCCAGTAGGTCCGGGGATAACACCGGGGAGCTGTTTTTT
NA,NA,TRBV30,TRBJ2-4,CAWSVKQGRENIQYF,TGTGCCTGGAGTGTAAAACAGGGAAGGGAAAACATTCAGTACTTC
NA,NA,TRBV27,TRBJ1-4,CASSLGTAREKLFF,TGTGCCAGCAGTTTGGGCACGGCGAGAGAAAAACTGTTTTTT
NA,TRBD1,TRBV5-1,TRBJ1-2,CASRGQYRGLEGYTF,TGCGCCAGCAGGGGCCAATACAGGGGGCTAGAGGGCTACACCTTC
NA,NA,TRBV18,TRBJ2-2,CASSPQRTANTGELFF,TGTGCCAGCTCACCACAGAGGACAGCGAACACCGGGGAGCTGTTTTTT
once,NA,TRBV7-3,TRBJ2-1,CASSPGTSPRVNEQFF,TGTGCCAGCAGCCCGGGGACTTCCCCGAGGGTCAATGAGCAGTTCTTC